This T cell receptor (beta chain) was obtained from a study of identical twins. Study-level results: A lower insertion count was a feature of abundant cord blood beta clonotypes, with no such feature in memory repertoires. The models systematically underestimated how much out-of-frame TCR alpha was shared in monozygotic twins. Excess low generation probability was seen in twin-shared out-of-frame alpha sequences.

Concerning this clonotype: The target antigen is unknown.

It was template switching that added a universal primer site, and there were unique molecular identifiers on the cDNA. TCRdb called the 5' RACE reads again in MiXCR, with one record for every CDR3 protein. The sample contains 1.5 million or so distinct CDR3 sequences, 32% of which appear only once. Germline V gives CDR1 SGHAT, CDR2 FQNNGV. This CDR3 has 16 residues. V was clipped by 0 bases and J by 0 bases, with 11 bases between them. The sequenced sample was cord blood. The chain recombines TRBV11-2 with TRBJ1-1; weak D call: TRBD1 (5 bases). This sequence originates from a newborn girl in good health. CDR3 in amino acids: CASSLDRAGLNTEAFF. CDR3 DNA: TGTGCCAGCAGCTTAGATCGCGCAGGGTTGAACACTGAAGCTTTCTTT.